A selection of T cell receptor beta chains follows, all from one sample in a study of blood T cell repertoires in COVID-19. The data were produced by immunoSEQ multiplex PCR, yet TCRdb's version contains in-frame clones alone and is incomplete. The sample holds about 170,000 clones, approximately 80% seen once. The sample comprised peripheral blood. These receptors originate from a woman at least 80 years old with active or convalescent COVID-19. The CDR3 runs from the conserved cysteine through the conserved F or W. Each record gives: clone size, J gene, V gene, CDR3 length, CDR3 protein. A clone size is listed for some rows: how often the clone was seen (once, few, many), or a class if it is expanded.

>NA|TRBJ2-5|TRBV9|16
CASSVRGGVGVETQYF
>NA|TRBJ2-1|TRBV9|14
CASSPRGAPNEQFF
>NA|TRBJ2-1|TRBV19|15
CASRRGGGTYNEQFF
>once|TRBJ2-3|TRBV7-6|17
CASSYPNPGVTTDTQYF
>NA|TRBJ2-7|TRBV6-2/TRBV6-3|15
CASSYSMGGPYEQYF
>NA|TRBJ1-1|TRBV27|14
CASSFSTGYVEAFF
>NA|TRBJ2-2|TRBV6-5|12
CTGAANTGELFF
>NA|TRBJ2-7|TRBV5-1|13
CASSPDSTYEQYF
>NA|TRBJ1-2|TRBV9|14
CASNLGQGDYGYTF
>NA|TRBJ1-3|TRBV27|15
CASYGEGAKGNTIYF
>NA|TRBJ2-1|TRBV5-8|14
CASSLRNSYNEQFF
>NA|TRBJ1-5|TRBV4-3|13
CASSQGEDQPQHF
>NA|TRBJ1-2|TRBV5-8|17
CASSLETGEFRYWGYTF
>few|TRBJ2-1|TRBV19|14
CASSTGRDYNEQFF
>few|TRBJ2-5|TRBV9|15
CASSVRAQTQETQYF
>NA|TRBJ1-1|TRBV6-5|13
CASSYSRGTEAFF
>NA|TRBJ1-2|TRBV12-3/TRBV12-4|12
CASNVGGYGYTF
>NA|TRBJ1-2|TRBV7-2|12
CASSFDKNGYTF
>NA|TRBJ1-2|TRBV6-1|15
CASSEMQGGSRGYTF
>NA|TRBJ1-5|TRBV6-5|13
CASIQGGSQPQHF
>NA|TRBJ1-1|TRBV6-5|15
CASSFQGTMNTEAFF
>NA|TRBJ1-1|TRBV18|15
CASSKGQGGATEAFF
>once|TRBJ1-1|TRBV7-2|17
CASSLDRTGALGTEAFF
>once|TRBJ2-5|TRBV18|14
CASSPGQGQETQYF